These 20 T cell receptor beta chains originate from one sample sequenced in a study of blood T cells in healthy people across ages. Sample-barcoded 5' priming and a J-beta primer mix drove a second PCR of roughly 7 to 11 cycles. One entry per CDR3 protein, called by TCRdb with MiXCR from the 5' RACE reads. The sample records under 850,000 distinct CDR3 sequences, under 40% being singletons. The specimen sequenced was blood. The receptors were sampled from a man aged 18 to 30 in good health.

The V and J genes are TRBV5-1 and TRBJ2-6; no definite D call. Germline CDR1 and CDR2: SGHRS and YFSETQ. V was cut by 0 bases and J by 3 bases, with 10 bases left in between. The CDR3 is made up of 16 amino acids. The CDR3 region has the DNA TGCGCCAGCAGCTTGGTCGCTGGGCGTGGGGCCAACGTCCTGACTTTC. It codes for CASSLVAGRGANVLTF.

V usage is TRBV20-1 and J usage is TRBJ2-1; 12 nucleotides match TRBD2. V lost 3 bases and J lost 0; bases outside the gene matches: 6. The CDR3 runs to 17 residues. Per germline, CDR1 DFQATT and CDR2 SNEGSKA (reference sequence). The DNA of the CDR3 is TGCAGTGCTAGGCCCCGACTAGCGGGAGCCTCCTACAATGAGCAGTTCTTC. Its translation is CSARPRLAGASYNEQFF.

This clonotype has only a few counts. V gene TRBV6-5 combines with J gene TRBJ2-5, with D possibly matching TRBD1 (6 bases). V dropped 4 bases and J dropped 2 bases, with 17 bases sitting between them. The CDR3 is made up of 16 amino acids. Per the germline V gene, CDR1 is MNHEY and CDR2 is SVGAGI. This CDR3 reads CASSSDLQGSQETQYF. CDR3 coding DNA: TGTGCCAGCAGTTCCGATTTACAGGGTTCTCAAGAGACCCAGTACTTC.

The chain's CDR3 is CASSLLDREGEKLFF. Written as DNA, the CDR3 is TGTGCCAGCAGCCTCCTTGACAGGGAGGGTGAAAAACTGTTTTTT. The chain employs TRBV5-6 and TRBJ1-4; 7 bases align to TRBD1. This CDR3 has 15 residues. The germline V gene encodes CDR1 SGHDT and CDR2 YYEEEE. J lost 7 bases, V lost 4 bases, and 10 bases had no gene match.

This clonotype showed up many times. This sequence joins TRBV4-3 and TRBJ2-1; tentative D call: TRBD1 (5 bases). The CDR3 spans 15 residues. Germline assignment: CDR1 LGHNA and CDR2 YSLEER. V shed 3 bases and J shed 2 bases, with 11 bases lying between them. The CDR3: CASSQRQGTYNEQFF. In DNA form, the CDR3 reads TGCGCCAGCAGCCAGCGGCAGGGAACCTACAATGAGCAGTTCTTC.

V is TRBV4-3 and J is TRBJ2-3; 8 bases are a match to TRBD2. Per the germline V gene, CDR1 is LGHNA and CDR2 is YSLEER. The CDR3 is 17 residues long. Trimming took 1 base from V and 3 from J; bases not matched to a gene: 9. In DNA form, the CDR3 reads TGCGCCAGCAGCCAAGGGGGAGGACTAGCAAAGACAGATACGCAGTATTTT. Translation gives CASSQGGGLAKTDTQYF.

As concerns this clonotype: With a much larger clone just one base away, this may be a read error. V is TRBV7-2 and J is TRBJ1-2, with D unresolved. The germline V gene encodes CDR1 SGHTA and CDR2 FQGNSA. V lost 2 bases to trimming and J lost 8 bases, with 9 bases between them. The CDR3 covers 12 residues. Written as DNA, the CDR3 is TGTGCCAGCAGCTTACTGTCCTGCGGCTACACCTTC. This codes for CASSLLSCGYTF.

This clonotype was recorded a few times. V is TRBV7-2 and J is TRBJ2-7; D is perhaps TRBD1 or TRBD2 (5 bases each). CDR1 and CDR2 (germline): SGHTA, FQGNSA. V gave up 4 bases and J gave up 12 bases, with 16 bases separating them. There are 12 residues in the CDR3. CDR3 nucleotides: TGTGCCAGCAGCTCCATAACCGGGACGCCGTACTTC. Translation: CASSSITGTPYF.

The chain joins TRBV4-3 to TRBJ1-1; 9 nucleotides match TRBD1. Germline V CDR1 and CDR2: LGHNA, YSLEER. The ends lost 2 bases at V and 6 bases at J; junction bases unmatched: 4. The length of the CDR3 is 14 residues. The CDR3 here is CASSQRTGEAEAFF. As DNA, the CDR3 is TGCGCCAGCAGCCAACGGACAGGGGAGGCTGAAGCTTTCTTT.

The chain carries TRBV5-6 and TRBJ2-7, with TRBD1 identical over 8 bases. This CDR3 is built from 15 residues. After removal of 3 bases from V and 7 bases from J, the junction contained 12 bases not matched to a gene. The V gene's germline CDR1 is SGHDT and CDR2 YYEEEE. CDR3 DNA sequence: TGTGCCAGCAGCTATGCAGGGGGCTCCTACAATGAGCAGTACTTC. Amino acids: CASSYAGGSYNEQYF.

This clonotype was seen at least ten times. The chain carries TRBV5-1 and TRBJ2-5; 10 bases align to TRBD1. The germline CDR1 and CDR2 sequences are SGHRS and YFSETQ. The trim removed 4 bases at V and 2 bases at J, leaving 5 bases unmatched. The CDR3 has 15 amino acids. The CDR3 DNA sequence: TGCGCCAGCAGCGGGCGACAGGGGGCTCAAGAGACCCAGTACTTC. It encodes CASSGRQGAQETQYF.

This clonotype appeared a few times. The gene calls are TRBV15 and TRBJ1-1; weak D call: TRBD1 (6 bases). Germline CDR1 reads LNHNV; CDR2 reads YYDKDF (reference sequence). The CDR3 is 13 residues long. Trimming shortened V by 5 bases and J by 8 bases, and 15 bases separated the two germline ends. The chain's CDR3 is CATSGSRTVEAFF. DNA of the CDR3: TGTGCCACCAGCGGAAGTAGGACAGTCGAAGCTTTCTTT. Variable domain in full (rest from reference TRBV15 and TRBJ1-1): DAMVIQNPRYQVTQFGKPVTLSCSQTLNHNVMYWYQQKSSQAPKLLFHYYDKDFNNEADTPDNFQSRRPNTSFCFLDIRSPGLGDTAMYLCATSGSRTVEAFFGQGTRLTVV.

This clonotype appeared a single time. V usage is TRBV6-1 and J usage is TRBJ1-5; D gene unclear. V shed 8 bases and J shed 3 bases, with 11 bases lying between them. CDR1 and CDR2 (germline): MNHNS, SASEGT. This CDR3 is built from 13 residues. The CDR3 loop reads CASESLVNQPQHF. The CDR3 bases are TGTGCCAGCGAGAGTTTAGTCAATCAGCCCCAGCATTTT.

This clonotype was recorded a few times. The CDR3 spells CASSLVLASGEQFF. The CDR3 region has the DNA TGTGCCAGCAGCTTAGTGTTGGCATCTGGCGAGCAGTTCTTC. The rearrangement links TRBV7-2 to TRBJ2-1, with D uncertain. Germline CDR1 and CDR2: SGHTA and FQGNSA. V dropped 1 base and J dropped 10 bases, with 14 bases sitting between them. The CDR3 extends over 14 amino acids. Filled out from reference TRBV7-2 and TRBJ2-1, the complete variable domain reads GAGVSQSPSNKVTEKGKDVELRCDPISGHTALYWYRQSLGQGLEFLIYFQGNSAPDKSGLPSDRFSAERTGGSVSTLTIQRTQQEDSAVYLCASSLVLASGEQFFGPGTRLTVL.

The chain is built from TRBV6-5 and TRBJ2-5; 7 bases agree with TRBD2. Germline CDR1 and CDR2: MNHEY and SVGAGI. J was trimmed by 11 bases and V by 4 bases; bases with no gene match: 7. The CDR3 is 12 amino acids. CDR3: CASSSVAGEQYF. The CDR3 region has the DNA TGTGCCAGCAGTTCAGTCGCGGGGGAGCAGTACTTC.

The chain couples TRBV29-1 to TRBJ2-1, with D hard to call. V shed 4 bases and J shed 4 bases, with 14 bases lying between them. CDR3 length: 14 residues. The germline gives CDR1 SQVTM, CDR2 ANQGSEA. For the CDR3, the DNA is TGCAGCGTTGTAATCGACATTAATTACAATGAGCAGTTCTTC. It is translated as CSVVIDINYNEQFF.

V is TRBV7-9 and J is TRBJ1-4; D gene unclear. V gave up 1 base and J gave up 4 bases, with 10 bases separating them. CDR1 is SEHNR and CDR2 is FQNEAQ in the germline V gene (reference sequence). CDR3 length equals 15 residues. CDR3 in amino acids: CASSLVAAVNEKLFF. DNA for the CDR3: TGTGCCAGCAGCTTAGTGGCAGCAGTTAATGAAAAACTGTTTTTT.

The chain joins TRBV7-2 to TRBJ2-3; TRBD1 might be the D (6 bases). The V gene lost 3 bases and the J gene lost 0 bases, with 10 bases spanning the gap. CDR3 length: 15 residues. Germline V gives CDR1 SGHTA, CDR2 FQGNSA. The CDR3 here is CASSFAGDSTDTQYF. The CDR3 region has the DNA TGTGCCAGCAGCTTTGCAGGGGATAGCACAGATACGCAGTATTTT.

This clonotype was seen a few times. V and J are TRBV19 and TRBJ1-6; TRBD1 might be the D (5 bases). V lost 5 bases to trimming and J lost 8 bases, with 16 bases between them. The CDR3 totals 15 residues. Germline CDR1 is LNHDA and CDR2 is SQIVND (reference sequence). CDR3 loop: CASSVQGAGYSPLHF. The CDR3 DNA sequence: TGTGCCAGTAGTGTCCAAGGGGCCGGGTATTCACCCCTCCACTTT.

In this sample, this clonotype turned up many times. The chain employs TRBV29-1 and TRBJ1-2, with D perhaps TRBD1 (6 bases). The CDR3 has 11 amino acids. Germline-derived CDR1 and CDR2 are SQVTM and ANQGSEA. V was trimmed by 5 bases and J by 6 bases, leaving 10 bases between them. In nucleotides, the CDR3 is TGCAGCGTTCTCGGGGGCAATGGCTACACCTTC. Translating it yields CSVLGGNGYTF.